This TCR beta chain was sequenced for a study of regulatory T cells in long-lasting Graves disease. The study's findings and limits: Clonotypes that were public and shared totalled roughly 3,000 in persistent patients versus 900 to 1,000 in new patients. The sample size was small, and this may have reduced accuracy.

The germline V gene has CDR1 KGHSH and CDR2 LQKENI. This CDR3 spans 15 amino acids. The J segment lost 3 bases and the V segment lost 6 bases, leaving 10 bases of the junction unmatched. Arm-PCR of CDR3 regions with iRepertoire HTBI primers generated TCR beta libraries. TCRdb redid the calling of the multiplex PCR reads with MiXCR, one entry per CDR3 protein. The repertoire holds roughly 440,000 distinct CDR3 sequences, with over 15% as singletons. A word on this clonotype: What it binds is not known. With a much larger clone just one base away, this may be a read error. This CDR3 fails to terminate in the conserved phenylalanine or tryptophan, so it likely reflects a read error.

As for time point: newly diagnosed GD, antithyroid drugs for less than 3 months. Extracted RNA from PBMCs served as the source of the TCR library. An endocrinology department located in Xi'an, China, was where the patients came from. This sample was also put to use in a study of T cells in Graves' hyperthyroidism and ophthalmopathy. That paper notes: Each patient was aged 18 to 65 and had newly diagnosed hyperthyroidism of under 2 months' duration.

This clonotype originated in a young woman with Graves disease. The source material was peripheral blood mononuclear cells (PBMCs), sampled at new diagnosis, from a patient treated with antithyroid drugs. The V and J genes are TRBV18 and TRBJ2-7; TRBD1 aligns across 8 bases. CDR3 DNA: TGTGCCAGCTCGCTTACAGGGGGACAATACTACGAGCAGTACTCC. The encoded protein is CASSLTGGQYYEQYS.